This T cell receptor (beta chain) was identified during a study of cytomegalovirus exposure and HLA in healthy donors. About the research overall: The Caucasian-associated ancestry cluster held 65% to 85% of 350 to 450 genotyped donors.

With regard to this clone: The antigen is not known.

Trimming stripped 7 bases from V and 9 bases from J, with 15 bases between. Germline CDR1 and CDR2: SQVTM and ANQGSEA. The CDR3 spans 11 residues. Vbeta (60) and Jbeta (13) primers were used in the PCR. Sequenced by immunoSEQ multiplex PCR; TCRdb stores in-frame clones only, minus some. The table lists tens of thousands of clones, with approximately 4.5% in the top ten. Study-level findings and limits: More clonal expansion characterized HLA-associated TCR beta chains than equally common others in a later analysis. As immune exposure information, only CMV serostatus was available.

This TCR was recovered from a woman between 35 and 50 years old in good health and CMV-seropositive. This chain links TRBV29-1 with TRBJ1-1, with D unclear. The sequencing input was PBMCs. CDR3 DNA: TGCAGCGGGAGTGAGTTCGCCAAAGCTTTCTTT. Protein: CSGSEFAKAFF.